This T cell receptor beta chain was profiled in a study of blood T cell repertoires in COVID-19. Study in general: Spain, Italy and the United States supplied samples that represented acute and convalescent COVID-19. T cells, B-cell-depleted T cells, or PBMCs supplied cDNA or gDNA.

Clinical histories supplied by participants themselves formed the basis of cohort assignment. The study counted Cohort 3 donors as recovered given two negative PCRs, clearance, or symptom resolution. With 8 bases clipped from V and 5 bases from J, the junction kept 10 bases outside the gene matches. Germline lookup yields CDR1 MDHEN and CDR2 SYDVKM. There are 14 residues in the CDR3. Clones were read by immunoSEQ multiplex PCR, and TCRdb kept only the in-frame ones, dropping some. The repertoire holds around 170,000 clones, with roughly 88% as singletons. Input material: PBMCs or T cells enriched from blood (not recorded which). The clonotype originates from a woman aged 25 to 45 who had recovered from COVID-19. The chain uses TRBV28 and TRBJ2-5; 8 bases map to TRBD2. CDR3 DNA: TGTGCCAGCCGATTAGCGGGGAGCAGGGAGACCCAGTACTTC. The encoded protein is CASRLAGSRETQYF.